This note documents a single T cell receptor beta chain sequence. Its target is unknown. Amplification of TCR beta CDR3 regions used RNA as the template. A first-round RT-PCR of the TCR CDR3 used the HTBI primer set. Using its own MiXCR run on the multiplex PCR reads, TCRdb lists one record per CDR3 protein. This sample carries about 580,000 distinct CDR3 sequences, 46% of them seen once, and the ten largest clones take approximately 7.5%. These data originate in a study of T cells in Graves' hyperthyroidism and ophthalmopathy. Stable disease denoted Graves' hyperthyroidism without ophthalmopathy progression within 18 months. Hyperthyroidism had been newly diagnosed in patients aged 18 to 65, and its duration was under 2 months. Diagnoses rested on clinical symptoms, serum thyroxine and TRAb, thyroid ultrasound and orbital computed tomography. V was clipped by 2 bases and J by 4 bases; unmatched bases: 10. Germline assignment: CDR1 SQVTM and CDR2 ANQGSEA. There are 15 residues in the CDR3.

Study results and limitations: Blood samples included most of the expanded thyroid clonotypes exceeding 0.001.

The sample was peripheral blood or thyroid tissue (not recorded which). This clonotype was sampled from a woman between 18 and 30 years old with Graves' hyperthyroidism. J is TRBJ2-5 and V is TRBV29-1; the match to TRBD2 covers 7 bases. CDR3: CSVETGGRPPETQYF. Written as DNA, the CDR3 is TGCAGCGTTGAAACGGGGGGTAGGCCTCCAGAGACCCAGTACTTC.